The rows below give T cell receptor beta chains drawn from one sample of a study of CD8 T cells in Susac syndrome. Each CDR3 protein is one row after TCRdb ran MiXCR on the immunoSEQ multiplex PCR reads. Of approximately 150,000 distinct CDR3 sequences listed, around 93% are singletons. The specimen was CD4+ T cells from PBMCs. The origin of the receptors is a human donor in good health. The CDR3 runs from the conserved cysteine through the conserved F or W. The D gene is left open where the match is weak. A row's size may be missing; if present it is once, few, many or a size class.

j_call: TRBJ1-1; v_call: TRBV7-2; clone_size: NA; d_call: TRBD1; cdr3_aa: CASSWDRGEAFF; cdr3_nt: TGTGCCAGCAGCTGGGACAGAGGTGAAGCTTTCTTT
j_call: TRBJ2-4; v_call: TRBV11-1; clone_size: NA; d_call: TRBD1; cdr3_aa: CASSHRDRAKNIQYF; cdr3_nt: TGTGCCAGCAGCCACCGGGACAGGGCGAAAAACATTCAGTACTTC
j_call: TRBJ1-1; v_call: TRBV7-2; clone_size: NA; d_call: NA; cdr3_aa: CASSPRREDTEAFF; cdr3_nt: TGTGCCAGCTCCCCTCGCAGGGAGGACACTGAAGCTTTCTTT
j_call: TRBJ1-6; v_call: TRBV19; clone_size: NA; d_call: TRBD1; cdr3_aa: CASRDRGGSPLHF; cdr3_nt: TGTGCCAGTAGAGACAGGGGTGGTTCACCCCTCCACTTT
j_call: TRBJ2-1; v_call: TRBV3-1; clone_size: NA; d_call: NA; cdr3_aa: CASSQASLEQFF; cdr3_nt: TGTGCCAGCAGCCAAGCGTCTCTGGAGCAGTTCTTC
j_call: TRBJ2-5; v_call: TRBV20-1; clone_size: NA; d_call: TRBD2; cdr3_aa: CSALAGATPETQYF; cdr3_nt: TGCAGTGCGTTAGCGGGGGCAACTCCGGAGACCCAGTACTTC
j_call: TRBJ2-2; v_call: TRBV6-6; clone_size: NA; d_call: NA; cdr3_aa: CASSPRGASSGELFF; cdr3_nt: TGTGCCAGCAGCCCCAGGGGGGCCTCCTCCGGGGAGCTGTTTTTT
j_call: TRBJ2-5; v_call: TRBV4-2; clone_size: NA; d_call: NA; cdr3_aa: CASSQEREETQYF; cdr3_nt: TGTGCCAGCAGCCAAGAGCGGGAAGAGACCCAGTACTTC
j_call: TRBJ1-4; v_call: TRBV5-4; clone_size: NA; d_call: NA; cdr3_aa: CASSLAGAGEKLFF; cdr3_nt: TGTGCCAGCAGCTTGGCTGGCGCTGGGGAAAAACTGTTTTTT
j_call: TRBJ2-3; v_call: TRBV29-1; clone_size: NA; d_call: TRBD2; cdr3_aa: CSAPRTSGGGNTQYF; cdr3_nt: TGCAGCGCCCCACGGACTAGCGGGGGAGGTAATACGCAGTATTTT
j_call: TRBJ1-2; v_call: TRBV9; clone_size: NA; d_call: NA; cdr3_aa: CASSVGGYYGYTF; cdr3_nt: TGTGCCAGCAGCGTAGGAGGTTACTATGGCTACACCTTC
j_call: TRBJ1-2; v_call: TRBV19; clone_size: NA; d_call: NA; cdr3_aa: CASGAGGGYGYTF; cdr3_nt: TGTGCCAGTGGCGCCGGGGGTGGCTATGGCTACACCTTC
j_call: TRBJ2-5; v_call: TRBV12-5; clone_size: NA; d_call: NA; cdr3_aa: CASGLVLLGQGETQYF; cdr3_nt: TGTGCTAGTGGTTTGGTACTATTAGGGCAGGGTGAGACCCAGTACTTC
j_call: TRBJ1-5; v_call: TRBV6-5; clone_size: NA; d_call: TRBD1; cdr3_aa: CASSSHGQVSNQPQHF; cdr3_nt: TGTGCCAGCAGTTCCCACGGACAGGTTAGCAATCAGCCCCAGCATTTT
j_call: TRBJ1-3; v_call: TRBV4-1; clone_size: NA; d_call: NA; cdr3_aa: CASSTPPRGNTIYF; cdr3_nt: TGCGCCAGCAGCACACCACCTCGGGGAAACACCATATATTTT
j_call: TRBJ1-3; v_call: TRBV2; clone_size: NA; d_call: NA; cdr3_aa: CASSEQKYFSGNTIYF; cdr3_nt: TGTGCCAGCAGTGAACAGAAGTACTTCTCTGGAAACACCATATATTTT
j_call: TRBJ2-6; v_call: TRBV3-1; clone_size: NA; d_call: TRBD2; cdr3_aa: CASSQEREGLGSGANVLTF; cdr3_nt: TGTGCCAGCAGCCAAGAGAGGGAGGGTCTGGGCTCTGGGGCCAACGTCCTGACTTTC
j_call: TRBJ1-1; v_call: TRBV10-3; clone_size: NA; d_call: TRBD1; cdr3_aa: CAIRGTGTLNTEAFF; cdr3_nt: TGTGCCATCAGAGGGACAGGGACCCTGAACACTGAAGCTTTCTTT
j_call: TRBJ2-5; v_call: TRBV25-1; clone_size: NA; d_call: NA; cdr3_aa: CASSVRIRETQYF; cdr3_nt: TGTGCCAGCAGTGTACGGATCCGGGAGACCCAGTACTTC
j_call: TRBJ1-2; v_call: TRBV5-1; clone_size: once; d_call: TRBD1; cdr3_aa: CASSFGTGNYGYTF; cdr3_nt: TGCGCCAGCAGCTTCGGGACAGGGAACTATGGCTACACCTTC
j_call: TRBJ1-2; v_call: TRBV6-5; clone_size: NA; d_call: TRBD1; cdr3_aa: CASLPSGQGNGYTF; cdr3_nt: TGTGCCAGCCTCCCGAGTGGACAGGGGAATGGCTACACCTTC
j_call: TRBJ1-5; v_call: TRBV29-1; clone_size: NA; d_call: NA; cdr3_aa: CSVETQRDQPQHF; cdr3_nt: TGCAGCGTTGAAACTCAGAGGGATCAGCCCCAGCATTTT